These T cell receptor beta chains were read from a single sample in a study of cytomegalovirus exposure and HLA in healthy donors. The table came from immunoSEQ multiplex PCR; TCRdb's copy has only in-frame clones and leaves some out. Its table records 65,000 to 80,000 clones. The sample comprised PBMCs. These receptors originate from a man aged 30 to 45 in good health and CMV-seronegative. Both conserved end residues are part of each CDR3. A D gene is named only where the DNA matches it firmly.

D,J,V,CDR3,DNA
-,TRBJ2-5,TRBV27,CASSLSGWSHEETQYF,TGTGCCAGCAGTTTGTCGGGGTGGTCACACGAAGAGACCCAGTACTTC
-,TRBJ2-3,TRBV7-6,CASSVGLPTDTQYF,TGTGCCAGCAGCGTAGGACTTCCGACAGATACGCAGTATTTT
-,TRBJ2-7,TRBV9,CASSVVRGLGEQYF,TGTGCCAGCAGCGTAGTTCGGGGTCTCGGCGAGCAGTACTTC
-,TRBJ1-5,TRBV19,CASSIDKKQASNQPQHF,TGTGCCAGTAGTATAGATAAGAAACAGGCGAGCAATCAGCCCCAGCATTTT
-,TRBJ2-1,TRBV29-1,CSVPGLGRNEQFF,TGCAGCGTCCCGGGATTAGGGCGCAATGAGCAGTTCTTC
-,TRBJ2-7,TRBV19,CATLTGDYEQYF,TGTGCCACCCTAACGGGTGACTACGAGCAGTACTTC
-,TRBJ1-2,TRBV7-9,CASSSYYGYTF,TGTGCCAGCAGCTCTTACTATGGCTACACCTTC
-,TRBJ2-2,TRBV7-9,CASSSEVWAPDDTGELFF,TGTGCCAGCAGCTCCGAAGTTTGGGCCCCCGATGACACCGGGGAGCTGTTTTTT
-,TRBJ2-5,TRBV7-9,CASSLRGGGYQETQYF,TGTGCCAGCAGCTTAAGGGGGGGCGGGTACCAAGAGACCCAGTACTTC
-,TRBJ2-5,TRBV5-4,CASSFPSIAQETQYF,TGTGCCAGCAGCTTCCCTTCGATAGCCCAAGAGACCCAGTACTTC
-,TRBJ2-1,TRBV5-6,CASSLTVEQFF,TGTGCCAGCAGCTTAACAGTTGAGCAGTTCTTC
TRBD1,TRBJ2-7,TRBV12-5,CASGWGQPPPYEQYF,TGTGCTAGTGGTTGGGGACAGCCTCCCCCCTACGAGCAGTACTTC
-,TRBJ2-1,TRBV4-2,CASSQDETGEQFF,TGTGCCAGCAGCCAAGACGAAACGGGGGAGCAGTTCTTC
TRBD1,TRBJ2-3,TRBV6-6,CASSQGETDTQYF,TGTGCCAGCAGTCAGGGGGAAACAGATACGCAGTATTTT
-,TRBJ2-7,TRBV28,CASSRGGGLSYEQYF,TGTGCCAGCAGTCGAGGGGGGGGCCTCTCCTACGAGCAGTACTTC
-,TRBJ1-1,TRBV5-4,CASSLAGAVGNTEAFF,TGTGCCAGCAGCTTGGCAGGGGCAGTAGGGAACACTGAAGCTTTCTTT
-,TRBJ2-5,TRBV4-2,CASSQSENQETQYF,TGTGCCAGCAGCCAAAGCGAAAATCAAGAGACCCAGTACTTC
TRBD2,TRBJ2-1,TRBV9,CASSLLAGGPHEQFF,TGTGCCAGCAGCTTACTAGCGGGAGGGCCCCATGAGCAGTTCTTC
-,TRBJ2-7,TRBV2,CASSEALFSARKQYF,TGTGCCAGCAGTGAAGCGCTGTTTTCGGCGAGGAAACAGTACTTC
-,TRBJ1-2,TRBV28,CASSLTGDYGYTF,TGTGCCAGCAGTTTGACAGGCGACTATGGCTACACCTTC
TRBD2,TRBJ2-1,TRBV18,CASAPTSGGASNEQFF,TGTGCCAGCGCACCAACTAGCGGGGGGGCCTCCAATGAGCAGTTCTTC
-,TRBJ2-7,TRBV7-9,CASSPIWTDRLHEQYF,TGTGCCAGCAGCCCCATCTGGACAGATAGGCTGCACGAGCAGTACTTC
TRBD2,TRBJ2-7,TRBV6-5,CASSRLAELYEQYF,TGTGCCAGCAGTAGACTAGCGGAACTCTACGAGCAGTACTTC
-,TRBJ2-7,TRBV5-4,CASSPRGSFEQYF,TGTGCCAGCAGCCCCCGGGGGTCATTCGAGCAGTACTTC
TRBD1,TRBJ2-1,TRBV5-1,CASSKGQFSYNEQFF,TGCGCCAGCAGCAAGGGACAGTTCTCCTACAATGAGCAGTTCTTC
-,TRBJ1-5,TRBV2,CASSRDTQNQPQHF,TGTGCCAGCAGCCGGGACACTCAAAATCAGCCCCAGCATTTT
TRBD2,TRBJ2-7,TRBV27,CASSFYSGSPYEQYF,TGTGCCAGCAGTTTCTATAGCGGGAGCCCCTACGAGCAGTACTTC
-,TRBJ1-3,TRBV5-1,CASSLSTMQGLNTIYF,TGCGCCAGCAGCCTCTCCACGATGCAGGGCTTAAACACCATATATTTT
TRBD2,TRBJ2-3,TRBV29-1,CSVEGWEGRDTQYF,TGCAGCGTTGAAGGGTGGGAGGGCCGAGATACGCAGTATTTT
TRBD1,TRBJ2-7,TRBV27,CASSARQGAWEQYF,TGTGCCAGCAGTGCGAGACAGGGGGCGTGGGAGCAGTACTTC
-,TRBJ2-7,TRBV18,CASSNGGSAEQYF,TGTGCCAGCTCGAACGGGGGAAGTGCCGAGCAGTACTTC
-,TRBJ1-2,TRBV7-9,CASSLKGARDNHF,TGTGCCAGCAGCTTGAAAGGGGCCCGGGACAACCACTTC
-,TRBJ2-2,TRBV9,CASSVSGRSDGELFF,TGTGCCAGCAGCGTCTCTGGCCGTTCTGACGGGGAGCTGTTTTTT
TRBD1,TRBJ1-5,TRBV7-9,CASSSPGQGELYSNQPQHF,TGTGCCAGCAGCTCACCGGGACAGGGGGAACTTTATAGCAATCAGCCCCAGCATTTT
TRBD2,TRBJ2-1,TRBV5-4,CASSFGTSVNEQFF,TGTGCCAGCAGCTTTGGGACTAGCGTCAATGAGCAGTTCTTC
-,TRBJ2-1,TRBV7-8,CASSRELGGDNEQFF,TGTGCCAGCAGCCGCGAACTAGGAGGGGACAATGAGCAGTTCTTC
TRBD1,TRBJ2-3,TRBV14,CASSPRGQTDTQYF,TGTGCCAGCAGCCCACGGGGACAGACAGATACGCAGTATTTT
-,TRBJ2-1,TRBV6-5,CASSYSSLEDEQFF,TGTGCCAGCAGTTACTCGTCCCTGGAGGATGAGCAGTTCTTC
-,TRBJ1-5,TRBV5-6,CASQRSRGFQPQHF,TGTGCCAGCCAGAGAAGCAGGGGCTTTCAGCCCCAGCATTTT
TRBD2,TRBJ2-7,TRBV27,CASRYLAGVNEQYF,TGTGCCAGCAGATATCTAGCGGGAGTAAACGAGCAGTACTTC
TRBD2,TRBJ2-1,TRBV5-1,CASSPGLAVSYNEQFF,TGCGCCAGCAGCCCGGGACTAGCGGTTTCCTACAATGAGCAGTTCTTC
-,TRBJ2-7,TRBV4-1,CASSPRSHPSYEQYF,TGCGCCAGCAGCCCACGATCACACCCCTCCTACGAGCAGTACTTC
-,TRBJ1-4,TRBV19,CASSIEPHRSEKLFF,TGTGCCAGTAGTATTGAACCGCATCGTAGTGAAAAACTGTTTTTT
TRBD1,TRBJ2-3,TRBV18,CASSPLGQGADTQYF,TGTGCCAGCTCACCGTTGGGACAGGGTGCAGATACGCAGTATTTT
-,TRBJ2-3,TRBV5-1,CASSLASGSTDTQYF,TGCGCCAGCAGCTTGGCCTCAGGGTCAACAGATACGCAGTATTTT
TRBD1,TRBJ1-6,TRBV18,CASSPNPGTGKRSPLHF,TGTGCCAGCTCACCCAATCCCGGGACAGGGAAGCGATCACCCCTCCACTTT
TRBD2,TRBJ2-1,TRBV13,CASSLSGWASGSAYNEQFF,TGTGCCAGCAGCTTATCGGGGTGGGCTAGCGGGAGTGCTTACAATGAGCAGTTCTTC
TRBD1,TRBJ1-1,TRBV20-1,CSGGQGIEAFF,TGCAGTGGGGGACAGGGGATCGAAGCTTTCTTT
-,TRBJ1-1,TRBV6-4,CASSPQPRTEAFF,TGTGCCAGCAGTCCCCAACCTCGGACTGAAGCTTTCTTT
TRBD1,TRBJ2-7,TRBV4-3,CASSQDRESYEQYF,TGCGCCAGCAGCCAGGACAGGGAATCCTACGAGCAGTACTTC
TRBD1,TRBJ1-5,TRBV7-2,CASSLTGGQPQHF,TGTGCCAGTAGCTTAACAGGGGGGCAGCCCCAGCATTTT
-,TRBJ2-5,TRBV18,CASSPGFTGNGETQYF,TGTGCCAGCTCCCCCGGATTCACAGGGAATGGAGAGACCCAGTACTTC
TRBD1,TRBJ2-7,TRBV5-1,CASSPDARTGAYEQYF,TGCGCCAGCAGCCCGGACGCCAGGACAGGGGCCTACGAGCAGTACTTC
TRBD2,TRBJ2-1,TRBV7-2,CASSSRLAGVSNEQFF,TGTGCCAGCAGCTCCCGACTAGCGGGAGTCTCCAATGAGCAGTTCTTC
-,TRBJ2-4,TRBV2,CASSERQNIQYF,TGTGCCAGCAGTGAGCGTCAAAACATTCAGTACTTC
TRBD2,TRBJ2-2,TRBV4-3,CASSQPWGLAGGLPPQTGELFF,TGCGCCAGCAGCCAGCCTTGGGGACTAGCGGGGGGTCTCCCCCCTCAAACCGGGGAGCTGTTTTTT
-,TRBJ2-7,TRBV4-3,CASSQDYREFSYEQYF,TGCGCCAGCAGCCAAGATTACCGGGAGTTTTCCTACGAGCAGTACTTC
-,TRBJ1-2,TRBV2,CASSDQENYGYTF,TGTGCCAGCAGTGACCAGGAAAACTATGGCTACACCTTC